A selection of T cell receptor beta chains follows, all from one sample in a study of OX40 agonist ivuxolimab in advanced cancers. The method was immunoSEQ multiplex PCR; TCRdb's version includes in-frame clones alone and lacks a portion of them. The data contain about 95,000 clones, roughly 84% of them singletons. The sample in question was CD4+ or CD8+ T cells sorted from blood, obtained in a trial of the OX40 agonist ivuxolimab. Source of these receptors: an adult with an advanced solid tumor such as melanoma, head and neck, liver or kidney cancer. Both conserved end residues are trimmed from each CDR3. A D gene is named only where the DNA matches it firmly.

ASSQPWGHNEQF,NA,TRBV27,TRBJ2-1
ASSKSGTEAF,NA,TRBV28,TRBJ1-1
ASSIGLPTQY,NA,TRBV19,TRBJ2-3
ASMGGYQETQY,TRBD2,TRBV5-1,TRBJ2-5
ASSTGSGNTIY,NA,TRBV5-4,TRBJ1-3
ASSVATYSNQPQH,NA,TRBV19,TRBJ1-5
ASSRGQGGETQY,TRBD1,TRBV9,TRBJ2-5
ASRDRATYQPQH,TRBD1,TRBV28,TRBJ1-5
ASRELAASTDTQY,TRBD2,TRBV6-1,TRBJ2-3
ASSAANSYEQY,NA,TRBV2,TRBJ2-7
ASSVGQADEQY,NA,TRBV9,TRBJ2-7
ASSYSKGDTEAF,NA,TRBV6-5,TRBJ1-1
ASSYSRQTNEKLF,NA,TRBV6-6,TRBJ1-4
ASSPLPSSGGRTDTQY,TRBD2,TRBV4-3,TRBJ2-3
ASSLVRGISETQY,NA,TRBV7-2,TRBJ2-5
ASSQSFYEQY,NA,TRBV14,TRBJ2-7
ASSLAGLTDTQY,NA,TRBV5-4,TRBJ2-3
ASSFRTGNTEAF,TRBD1,TRBV5-4,TRBJ1-1
ASSPNLDYNEQF,NA,TRBV11-2,TRBJ2-1
ASGPRTASYEQY,NA,TRBV12-1,TRBJ2-7
ASSLSRVSEQY,NA,TRBV27,TRBJ2-7
ASSYSARGHTGELF,TRBD1,TRBV6-5,TRBJ2-2
ASSLGGLSNQPQH,NA,TRBV7-9,TRBJ1-5
ASSQVVGQTYEQY,NA,TRBV4-1,TRBJ2-7
ASLAGVAGYNEQF,TRBD2,TRBV28,TRBJ2-1
ASSQDRETAIPYEQY,NA,TRBV4-1,TRBJ2-7
SVPIRVGGTGELF,NA,TRBV29-1,TRBJ2-2
ASSDPGTETQY,NA,TRBV2,TRBJ2-5
ASSLVGTGDNNEQF,TRBD1,TRBV5-1,TRBJ2-1
ASSSTAGGSDTQY,TRBD2,TRBV7-2,TRBJ2-3
ASSDGYTLAKNIQY,NA,TRBV11-2,TRBJ2-4
ASSSMGFLEETQY,NA,TRBV28,TRBJ2-5
ASSLLQQNEQY,NA,TRBV5-4,TRBJ2-7